This TCR beta chain was captured by sequencing in a study of follicular helper T cells after annual influenza vaccination. The time point is: 2014-2015 season, 7 days after vaccination. No donor had influenza vaccine in the prior 6 months; all lived in the community. Donors with HIV/AIDS, active malignancy, immunomodulators or active illness were excluded. Generated by immunoSEQ multiplex PCR, the TCRdb table keeps only in-frame clones and is missing some. Here the sample spans about 10,000 clones, about four fifths being singletons. Germline lookup yields CDR1 LNHDA and CDR2 SQIVND (reference sequence). This CDR3 has 16 residues. The V segment lost 3 bases and the J segment 3 bases; nucleotides outside the gene matches: 10.

The chain carries TRBV19 and TRBJ2-7; 8 bases map to TRBD1. Sequenced material: CXCR5- memory CD4+ T cells sorted from blood, taken 7 days after influenza vaccination. The clonotype comes from an adult who received the influenza vaccine. CDR3 DNA sequence: TGTGCCAGTAGTATTCGGACAGGGAGGTCTATCTACGAGCAGTACTTC. Translating it yields CASSIRTGRSIYEQYF.